The 2 T cell receptor beta chains below all came from one sample that was sequenced in a study of CD8 T cells in Susac syndrome. cDNA came from roughly 0.47 to 1 ug RNA primed by random hexamers. One entry per CDR3 protein, called by TCRdb with MiXCR from the immunoSEQ multiplex PCR reads. Here the sample spans 100,000 or so distinct CDR3 sequences, 85% to 95% being singletons. Sequenced: CD8+ T cells from PBMCs. The receptors shown here come from a human donor in good health.

The V call is TRBV7-6, the J call TRBJ2-5; 8 positions agree with TRBD1. CDR3 size: 15 residues. CDR1 SGHVS and CDR2 FNYEAQ come from the germline V gene. After removal of 8 bases from V and 3 bases from J, the junction contained 11 bases not matched to a gene. CDR3 residues: CASRPGQADKETQYF. The CDR3 nucleotides read TGTGCCAGCCGACCGGGACAGGCCGACAAAGAGACCCAGTACTTC.

The chain carries TRBV7-9 and TRBJ2-3, with D uncertain. In germline, CDR1 is SEHNR, CDR2 FQNEAQ (reference sequence). Trimming shortened V by 0 bases and J by 0 bases, and 7 bases separated the two germline ends. This CDR3 is built from 15 residues. The CDR3 sequence is CASSLAPASTDTQYF. For the CDR3, the DNA is TGTGCCAGCAGCTTAGCACCCGCTAGCACAGATACGCAGTATTTT.